These 17 T cell receptor beta chains were sequenced from one sample in a study of cytomegalovirus exposure and HLA in healthy donors. PCR employed 60 Vbeta and 13 Jbeta primers. Libraries were prepared by immunoSEQ multiplex PCR; TCRdb keeps only in-frame clonotypes and omits some of them. This sample has approximately 150,000 clones, with around 78% found just once. Sequenced: PBMCs. The receptors shown here come from a woman younger than 30 in good health and CMV-seropositive.

V is TRBV6-1 and J is TRBJ1-1; no clear D. The length of the CDR3 is 15 residues. Germline V lookup: CDR1 MNHNS, CDR2 SASEGT. Deletions cut 11 bases from V and 1 base from J, with 20 bases between. In DNA, the CDR3 is TGTGCCGCAATGGTTGGTTTCGCAGGGAACACTGAAGCTTTCTTT. Protein: CAAMVGFAGNTEAFF.

The V gene is TRBV5-1, the J gene TRBJ2-7; TRBD1 matches at 11 bases. CDR1 SGHRS and CDR2 YFSETQ come from the germline V gene. V trimming: 4 bases; J trimming: 2 bases; junction bases outside the gene matches: 5. The CDR3 is 15 amino acids. CDR3 residues: CASSPPGQGAYEQYF. CDR3 in DNA: TGCGCCAGCAGCCCCCCGGGACAGGGGGCCTACGAGCAGTACTTC.

Remarks on this clone: A read error may account for a junction end that differs from germline. The gene calls are TRBV7-6 and TRBJ1-2; 8 bases line up with TRBD1. This CDR3 is 17 amino acids long. Germline loops: CDR1 SGHVS, CDR2 FNYEAQ. The CDR3 here is CASSLAGRDRTLYGYTF. In DNA, the CDR3 is TGTGCCAGCAGCCTAGCGGGTCGGGACAGGACCCTCTATGGCTACACCTTC. Full variable domain (outside the CDR3, taken from reference TRBV7-6 and TRBJ1-2): GAGVSQSPRYKVTKRGQDVALRCDPISGHVSLYWYRQALGQGPEFLTYFNYEAQQDKSGLPNDRFSAERPEGSISTLTIQRTEQRDSAMYRCASSLAGRDRTLYGYTFGSGTRLTVV.

The rearrangement joins TRBV19 to TRBJ1-2, with D unclear. V lost 1 base, J lost 2 bases, and 5 bases lay in between. CDR1 is LNHDA, CDR2 SQIVND, per germline (reference sequence). CDR3 length: 13 amino acids. The CDR3 protein is CASSIGSNYGYTF. DNA of the CDR3: TGTGCCAGTAGTATAGGGAGCAACTATGGCTACACCTTC.

The sample holds one count of this clone. The V call is TRBV7-2, the J call TRBJ1-4, with 8 bases lining up with TRBD1. The trim removed 5 bases at V and 4 bases at J, leaving 9 bases unmatched. The CDR3 contains 16 residues. Germline CDR1 SGHTA, CDR2 FQGNSA. CDR3 DNA: TGTGCCAGCAGCATTCAACCGGGACAGGTTAATGAAAAACTGTTTTTT. The encoded protein is CASSIQPGQVNEKLFF.

V is TRBV7-9 and J is TRBJ2-5; no clear D gene. The CDR3 loop spans 14 amino acids. Trimming removed 1 base from V and 3 bases from J, with 9 bases in between. Germline V gene data show CDR1 as SEHNR and CDR2 as FQNEAQ (reference sequence). CDR3 coding DNA: TGTGCCAGCAGCTTAGTTGGCGGAAAAGAGACCCAGTACTTC. Its translation: CASSLVGGKETQYF.

This sequence joins TRBV6-1 and TRBJ2-7; 7 positions agree with TRBD1. CDR3 length: 15 residues. From germline, CDR1 is MNHNS and CDR2 SASEGT. The V segment lost 5 bases and the J segment 2 bases; nucleotides outside the gene matches: 9. The CDR3 region is CASSWSGTATYEQYF. Here the CDR3 DNA reads TGTGCCAGCAGTTGGTCCGGGACAGCAACCTACGAGCAGTACTTC.

The rearrangement uses TRBV6-5 and TRBJ1-2; 9 bases agree with TRBD1. Germline V gene data show CDR1 as MNHEY and CDR2 as SVGAGI. V was pared by 2 bases and J by 2 bases, with 3 bases of the junction left unmatched. This CDR3 is 15 amino acids long. CDR3 protein: CASSYTGTGNYGYTF. CDR3 nucleotides: TGTGCCAGCAGTTACACGGGGACAGGGAACTATGGCTACACCTTC.

This clone was detected a few times. The rearrangement links TRBV6-6 to TRBJ1-1; maybe TRBD1 (5 bases). V lost 6 bases and J 2 bases, leaving 13 bases between the germline ends. The CDR3 is 14 residues long. Germline V lookup: CDR1 MNHNY, CDR2 SVGAGI (reference sequence). The CDR3 DNA follows: TGTGCCAGCAGCCCCTGGAGGGACAACACTGAAGCTTTCTTT. It is translated as CASSPWRDNTEAFF.

The chain has TRBV5-6 and TRBJ1-6; D is ambiguous. Germline V gene sequence: CDR1 SGHDT, CDR2 YYEEEE. V dropped 1 base and J dropped 11 bases, with 7 bases sitting between them. This CDR3 spans 12 amino acids. CDR3 in DNA: TGTGCCAGCAGCTTGCAGATGACACCCCTCCACTTT. Protein sequence: CASSLQMTPLHF.

This clone showed up just a few times. The V gene is TRBV29-1, the J gene TRBJ2-3, with TRBD2 matching over 9 bases. Trimming took 2 bases from V and 1 from J; bases not matched to a gene: 4. The length of the CDR3 is 15 residues. From germline, CDR1 is SQVTM and CDR2 ANQGSEA. The CDR3 bases are TGCAGCGTTGAATTAGTAGCGGGAGGCACAGATACGCAGTATTTT. Translating it yields CSVELVAGGTDTQYF.

This clone is a singleton in its sample. The rearrangement joins TRBV6-1 to TRBJ1-5; perhaps TRBD1 as D (5 bases). Germline loops: CDR1 MNHNS, CDR2 SASEGT. Between the trimmed V and J ends, which lost 7 bases and 3 bases, there was a span of 16 bases. This CDR3 comprises 15 residues. This CDR3 reads CASTRSDSYNQPQHF. For the CDR3, the DNA is TGTGCCAGCACCCGGTCCGACAGTTACAATCAGCCCCAGCATTTT.

This chain links TRBV7-6 with TRBJ2-7, with a weak D call TRBD1 (6 bases). Germline CDR1 and CDR2: SGHVS and FNYEAQ. Trimming pared 5 bases from V and 7 bases from J, leaving 15 bases between. CDR3 length equals 13 residues. CDR3 region: CASSLVRGEEQYF. The CDR3 DNA reads TGTGCCAGCAGCCTAGTCAGGGGAGAGGAGCAGTACTTC.

This chain uses TRBV6-1 with TRBJ2-7, with TRBD2 as a possible D gene (7 bases). Germline V gene data show CDR1 as MNHNS and CDR2 as SASEGT. This CDR3 spans 15 amino acids. Between the trimmed V and J ends, which lost 4 bases and 2 bases, there was a span of 15 bases. The CDR3 DNA sequence: TGTGCCAGCAGTGCCGGGGGGACATTTACCTACGAGCAGTACTTC. Residues: CASSAGGTFTYEQYF.

This clone was observed once. The gene calls are TRBV19 and TRBJ1-1, with a possible D match to TRBD1 (5 bases). Deletions cut 7 bases from V and 4 bases from J, with 19 bases between. The germline CDR1 and CDR2 sequences are LNHDA and SQIVND (reference sequence). The length of the CDR3 is 15 residues. The CDR3 reads CASTSGGPGGTEAFF. For the CDR3, the DNA is TGTGCCAGTACCTCGGGGGGACCCGGTGGCACTGAAGCTTTCTTT.

The rearrangement joins TRBV10-3 to TRBJ1-6; 8 nucleotides agree with TRBD1. Germline V CDR1 and CDR2: ENHRY, SYGVKD. After removal of 4 bases from V and 6 bases from J, the junction contained 2 bases not matched to a gene. This CDR3 region has 14 residues. The CDR3 DNA follows: TGTGCCATCAGTGGGACAGGGTCTAATTCACCCCTCCACTTT. Encoded protein: CAISGTGSNSPLHF.

This clone was observed a handful of times. The rearrangement links TRBV5-1 to TRBJ1-1, with 7 bases aligning to TRBD1. With V trimmed by 3 bases and J by 0 bases, 8 bases remained unmatched. Germline loops: CDR1 SGHRS, CDR2 YFSETQ. CDR3 length: 16 residues. In DNA form, the CDR3 reads TGCGCCAGCAGCTCCCACAAGACAGGGATGAACACTGAAGCTTTCTTT. Its translation is CASSSHKTGMNTEAFF.